Listed below are T cell receptor beta chains from one sample, sequenced in a study of spatial heterogeneity in lung cancer. TCRdb re-analysed the 5' RACE reads in MiXCR, keeping a single row per CDR3 protein. The sample includes approximately 100,000 distinct CDR3 sequences, approximately 19% of them seen just once. Material: PBMCs, obtained at follow-up. Source of these receptors: a male donor with early-stage non-small cell lung cancer. The CDR3 runs from the conserved cysteine through the conserved F or W. A D gene is named only where the DNA matches it firmly. Clone size is stated in some rows and not others, as once, few, many or a class when expanded.

D,J,size,V,DNA,CDR3
TRBD1,TRBJ2-1,.,TRBV20-1,TGCAGTGCTAATCACCGACAGGGATACTACAATGAGCAGTTCTTC,CSANHRQGYYNEQFF
.,TRBJ1-2,.,TRBV2,TGTGCCAGCAGTGAAGCAGAAGGGTCTGGCTACACCTTC,CASSEAEGSGYTF
.,TRBJ1-1,.,TRBV9,TGTGCCAGCAGCGCTGGGTCGAGGGTAGCTTTCTTT,CASSAGSRVAFF
.,TRBJ1-5,.,TRBV6-4,TGTGCCCGAATTCGGCGGGGGGTCAATCAGCCCCAGCATTTT,CARIRRGVNQPQHF
.,TRBJ2-7,few,TRBV7-9,TGTGCCAGCAGCCTAAGAATCGAGCAGTACTTC,CASSLRIEQYF
.,TRBJ2-1,.,TRBV12-3/TRBV12-4,TGTGCCAGCAGTTTAGACGGTGGGGGCTATGGCAATGAGCAGTTCTTC,CASSLDGGGYGNEQFF
.,TRBJ1-4,.,TRBV4-3,TGCGCCAGCAGCCGACGTGCGCGGGCTTTTAATGAAAAACTGTTTTTT,CASSRRARAFNEKLFF
.,TRBJ2-3,.,TRBV20-1,TGCAGTGCTAACGGACTCACTAGCACAGATACGCAGTATTTT,CSANGLTSTDTQYF
.,TRBJ1-1,many,TRBV19,TGTGCCAGTAGTAGCCCCATCCGGGACACTGAAGCTTTCTTT,CASSSPIRDTEAFF
.,TRBJ2-5,.,TRBV5-1,TGCGCCAGCAGCTTTCAGGGAAGGGAGACCCAGTACTTC,CASSFQGRETQYF
TRBD1,TRBJ1-5,.,TRBV7-9,TGTGCCAGCAGCCCTGACAGGGGAGGCCAGCCCCAGCATTTT,CASSPDRGGQPQHF
.,TRBJ2-2,many,TRBV3-1,TGTGCCAGCAGCCGTTACGGGGAGCTGTTTTTT,CASSRYGELFF
.,TRBJ2-7,few,TRBV20-1,TGCAGTGCTAATACTAACTCCTACGAGCAGTACTTC,CSANTNSYEQYF
TRBD2,TRBJ2-3,.,TRBV20-1,TGCAGTGGGGAGCGGGGGGGCCTAGGATCAGATACGCAGTATTTT,CSGERGGLGSDTQYF
.,TRBJ2-1,.,TRBV5-6,TGTGCCAGCAGCATGGATCCCAGCTCCTACAATGAGCAGTTCTTC,CASSMDPSSYNEQFF
.,TRBJ2-5,.,TRBV7-8,TGTGCCAGCAGCTTAGGTGGACAACAAGAGACCCAGTACTTC,CASSLGGQQETQYF
.,TRBJ1-5,.,TRBV19,TGTGCCAGTAGTATAGACGACCTAACGGCGTATCAGCCCCAGCATTTT,CASSIDDLTAYQPQHF
.,TRBJ1-2,few,TRBV30,TGTGCCTGGCAACCTGGCGGGACGGGTTATGGCTACACCTTC,CAWQPGGTGYGYTF
TRBD1,TRBJ2-5,.,TRBV23-1,TGCGCCAGCAGTCGAGAAGGGGACAGGGGCCAAGAGACCCAGTACTTC,CASSREGDRGQETQYF
.,TRBJ2-7,few,TRBV3-1,TGTGCCAGCAGCCAAGATGGGAGAGGCTACGAGCAGTACTTC,CASSQDGRGYEQYF
.,TRBJ2-2,.,TRBV11-2,TGTGCCAGCAGCTTACGGTTGGGGACCGGGGAGCTGTTTTTT,CASSLRLGTGELFF
.,TRBJ2-5,.,TRBV20-1,TGCAGTGCTGCCAGGTCGGATCCTCAAGAGACCCAGTACTTC,CSAARSDPQETQYF
.,TRBJ1-2,few,TRBV6-5,TGTGCCAGTACTCGGCAGGGAAACTATGGCTACACCTTC,CASTRQGNYGYTF
.,TRBJ1-3,few,TRBV2,TGTGCCAGCAGTGAGGGCAGTTTAGCCGGAAACACCATATATTTT,CASSEGSLAGNTIYF
.,TRBJ1-1,.,TRBV29-1,TGCAGCGTTGGGGGGACTGAAGCTTTCTTT,CSVGGTEAFF
.,TRBJ2-2,.,TRBV5-5,TGTGCCAGCAGCTCGGGCAGGGTAGGCACCGGGGAGCTGTTTTTT,CASSSGRVGTGELFF
.,TRBJ1-3,.,TRBV4-1,TGCGCCAGCAGCCAGTCCGGGACCTATGGAAACACCATATATTTT,CASSQSGTYGNTIYF